The 15 T cell receptor beta chains given below trace back to one sample, sequenced in a study of T cell responses to AZD1222 COVID-19 vaccine (dated by TCRdb to the early 2020s). The method was the immunoSEQ multiplex PCR assay. TCRdb obtained this table from immuneACCESS and retained in-frame rearrangements with V and J assigned. These tables miss some clones; where compared with another copy, unresolved V genes account for less than half of the shortfall, and the remainder is unexplained. Counted in this sample were tens of thousands of clones; about 91% of them appeared once. The ten largest clonotypes hold approximately 25% of the sample. In light of the paper, this sample's time point label describes: about 28 days (+/-7) after the second vaccine dose. The sequenced sample was peripheral blood, obtained 28 days after the second AZD1222 dose. The receptors originated from an adult who received the AZD1222 COVID-19 vaccine.

The count of this clone is one. The gene calls are TRBV5-6 and TRBJ1-2; no definite D call. The CDR3 is 11 residues long. Germline CDR1 reads SGHDT; CDR2 reads YYEEEE. V dropped 2 bases and J dropped 5 bases, with 4 bases sitting between them. The CDR3 loop reads CASSLDYGYTF. The CDR3 bases are TGTGCCAGCAGCTTAGATTATGGCTACACCTTC.

The chain employs TRBV3-1 (or the pseudogene TRBV3-2) and TRBJ1-1; 7 bases are a match to TRBD1. Looked up from germline, CDR1 is LGHDT and CDR2 is YNNKEL (reference sequence). There are 14 residues in the CDR3. J gave up 2 bases and V 4 bases, and 4 bases lay outside the gene matches. The CDR3 here is CASSLRQGNTEAFF. The CDR3 DNA follows: TGTGCCAGCAGCCTTCGACAGGGTAACACTGAAGCTTTCTTT.

The chain recombines TRBV21-1 with TRBJ2-2; TRBD1, the table's D call, lacks a check against the DNA. TRBV21-1 is a listed pseudogene. The CDR3 extends over 18 amino acids. The CDR3, as DNA: TGTGCCAGCAGCAAAGTTCCCCGCGGACAGGGAAACACCGGGGAGCTGTTTTTT. It is translated as CASSKVPRGQGNTGELFF.

This clone was counted only a few times. This chain connects TRBV12-3 or TRBV12-4 to TRBJ2-1; D might be TRBD1 or TRBD2, each matching 5 bases. The V end lost 7 bases, the J end lost 6 bases, and 10 bases lay between the germline ends. The CDR3 contains 12 residues. Here the CDR3 DNA reads TGTGCCAGCAAAGGGGAGAGCAATGAGCAGTTCTTC. The encoded protein is CASKGESNEQFF.

V is TRBV29-1 and J is TRBJ1-2, with a weak D call TRBD1 (5 bases). The CDR3 loop spans 13 amino acids. Germline CDR1 SQVTM, CDR2 ANQGSEA. V was cut by 3 bases and J by 5 bases, with 13 bases left in between. The CDR3 DNA sequence: TGCAGCGTTGATAAGGGGACCAGGTATGGCTACACCTTC. This encodes CSVDKGTRYGYTF. The complete variable domain, with remaining parts taken from reference TRBV29-1 and TRBJ1-2, reads SAVISQKPSRDICQRGTSLTIQCQVDSQVTMMFWYRQQPGQSLTLIATANQGSEATYESGFVIDKFPISRPNLTFSTLTVSNMSPEDSSIYLCSVDKGTRYGYTFGSGTRLTVV.

The V gene is TRBV7-2, the J gene TRBJ1-2; D gene unclear. Trimming left V 0 bases short and J 2 bases short, with 7 bases between. Per germline, CDR1 SGHTA and CDR2 FQGNSA. The CDR3 is 14 residues long. The CDR3 sequence: CASSLATGNYGYTF. The CDR3 DNA sequence: TGTGCCAGCAGCTTAGCGACTGGGAACTATGGCTACACCTTC.

V gene TRBV3-1 (or the pseudogene TRBV3-2) combines with J gene TRBJ2-6, with a possible D match to TRBD1 (6 bases). Germline V gene data show CDR1 as LGHDT and CDR2 as YNNKEL (reference sequence). This CDR3 is built from 15 residues. Deletions cut 3 bases from V and 1 base from J, with 7 bases between. For the CDR3, the DNA is TGTGCCAGCAGCCAGGACAGTTCTGGGGCCAACGTCCTGACTTTC. Encoded protein: CASSQDSSGANVLTF.

The J gene is TRBJ1-4, the V gene TRBV12-3 or TRBV12-4; the match to TRBD1 covers 7 bases. This CDR3 is built from 12 residues. The V and J ends lost 8 bases and 6 bases, in that order; junction bases with no gene match: 3. CDR3 amino acids: CASGDRDEKLFF. As DNA, the CDR3 is TGTGCCAGCGGCGACAGGGATGAAAAACTGTTTTTT.

This clone has just one count. The chain links TRBV18 to TRBJ2-1; the D is unclear. Deletions cut 1 base from V and 4 bases from J, with 11 bases between. CDR1 KGHSH and CDR2 LQKENI come from the germline V gene. This CDR3 region has 15 residues. CDR3 sequence: CASSPQETNYNEQFF. CDR3 bases: TGTGCCAGCTCACCACAGGAGACCAATTACAATGAGCAGTTCTTC. Looking up the rest from reference TRBV18 and TRBJ2-1 gives the full variable domain: NAGVMQNPRHLVRRRGQEARLRCSPMKGHSHVYWYRQLPEEGLKFMVYLQKENIIDESGMPKERFSAEFPKEGPSILRIQQVVRGDSAAYFCASSPQETNYNEQFFGPGTRLTVL.

This clone has only a few counts. V and J are TRBV24-1 and TRBJ2-3, with 9 bases that match TRBD1. This CDR3 has 13 amino acids. J lost 4 bases, V lost 9 bases, and 4 bases had no gene match. Germline-derived CDR1 and CDR2 are KGHDR and SFDVKD. The CDR3 reads CATGTGGADTQYF. In nucleotides, the CDR3 is TGTGCCACCGGTACAGGGGGCGCAGATACGCAGTATTTT.

The chain is built from TRBV5-5 and TRBJ1-1, with 11 bases matching TRBD1. V was clipped by 4 bases and J by 4 bases; unmatched bases: 6. CDR1 is SGHKS and CDR2 is YYEKEE in the germline V gene (reference sequence). The CDR3 is made up of 15 amino acids. The CDR3 spells CASSAEGTGGTEAFF. In DNA form, the CDR3 reads TGTGCCAGCAGCGCCGAAGGGACAGGGGGCACTGAAGCTTTCTTT. The variable domain in full, completed from reference TRBV5-5 and TRBJ1-1, reads DAGVTQSPTHLIKTRGQQVTLRCSPISGHKSVSWYQQVLGQGPQFIFQYYEKEERGRGNFPDRFSARQFPNYSSELNVNALLLGDSALYLCASSAEGTGGTEAFFGQGTRLTVV.

The V call is TRBV5-4, the J call TRBJ2-5; 9 bases fit TRBD2. This CDR3 has 15 amino acids. The junction had 6 bases not matched to a gene; V was cut back by 6 bases and J by 0 bases. Germline CDR1 reads SGHNT; CDR2 reads YYREEE (reference sequence). CDR3: CASTRGGVYQETQYF. CDR3 nucleotide sequence: TGTGCCAGCACCCGCGGGGGGGTGTACCAAGAGACCCAGTACTTC. The whole variable domain, remainder taken from reference TRBV5-4 and TRBJ2-5, is ETGVTQSPTHLIKTRGQQVTLRCSSQSGHNTVSWYQQALGQGPQFIFQYYREEENGRGNFPPRFSGLQFPNYSSELNVNALELDDSALYLCASTRGGVYQETQYFGPGTRLLVL.

The chain carries TRBV10-1 and TRBJ2-6; D is ambiguous. V was pared by 5 bases and J by 2 bases, with 7 bases between. The CDR3 sequence is 14 residues long. The germline gives CDR1 WNHNN, CDR2 SYGVQD (reference sequence). CDR3: CASSPQTGANVLTF. CDR3 in DNA: TGCGCCAGCAGTCCGCAGACTGGGGCCAACGTCCTGACTTTC.

The J gene is TRBJ2-2, the V gene TRBV7-2; the D call may be TRBD1 or TRBD2 (5 bases each). The CDR3 is 14 amino acids. From germline, CDR1 is SGHTA and CDR2 FQGNSA. Trimming cost V 1 base and J 5 bases, with 8 bases left between them. This chain's CDR3 is CASSLERTTGELFF. The CDR3 DNA reads TGTGCCAGCAGCTTAGAGCGGACAACCGGGGAGCTGTTTTTT.

J is TRBJ2-1 and V is TRBV9, with 10 bases fitting TRBD2. The germline V gene has CDR1 SGDLS and CDR2 YYNGEE. CDR3 size: 16 residues. V lost 4 bases and J lost 4; bases outside the gene matches: 8. The CDR3 DNA is TGTGCCAGCAGCCCAGGTGGTAGCGGGAGGTACAATGAGCAGTTCTTC. Translation: CASSPGGSGRYNEQFF.